This is a list of T cell receptor beta chains from one sample in a study of beta chain features in type 1 diabetes. The data were produced by immunoSEQ multiplex PCR, yet TCRdb's version contains in-frame clones alone and is incomplete. This sample has about 660,000 clones; around 15% occur once, and the top ten carry 0.03% to 0.04%. The specimen sequenced was naive CD4+ T cells from blood. These receptors came from a man aged 18 to 35 with type 1 diabetes. Both conserved end residues are part of each CDR3. D genes are given only for firm matches. Clone size is not always given. Where it is, it says once, few, many or a class for expanded clones.

V gene,D gene,clone size,CDR3 length,J gene,CDR3 protein,CDR3 DNA
TRBV11-2,.,few,13,TRBJ2-1,CASSLGSYNEQFF,TGTGCCAGCAGCTTGGGCTCCTACAATGAGCAGTTCTTC
TRBV15,.,few,15,TRBJ2-7,CATSREGASSYEQYF,TGTGCCACCAGCAGAGAAGGGGCCAGCTCCTACGAGCAGTACTTC
TRBV6-5,.,few,14,TRBJ2-7,CASSPDFSSYEQYF,TGTGCCAGCAGTCCTGACTTTTCCTCCTACGAGCAGTACTTC
TRBV30,.,few,14,TRBJ1-1,CAWGGQGRDTEAFF,TGTGCCTGGGGGGGGCAGGGAAGGGACACTGAAGCTTTCTTT
TRBV6-5,.,.,14,TRBJ1-1,CASTLVLGNSEAFF,TGTGCCAGCACCCTGGTTCTCGGAAACTCTGAAGCTTTCTTT
TRBV2,.,.,13,TRBJ2-3,CASSDSGRDTQYF,TGTGCCAGCAGTGACTCAGGCCGAGATACGCAGTATTTT
TRBV29-1,.,.,14,TRBJ1-2,CSGQRDADDYGYTF,TGCAGCGGGCAGCGGGACGCCGATGACTATGGCTACACCTTC
TRBV5-4,TRBD2,.,15,TRBJ2-5,CASSLWGASGQTQYF,TGTGCCAGCAGCTTGTGGGGAGCTAGCGGGCAGACCCAGTACTTC
TRBV7-9,.,.,14,TRBJ2-5,CASSTSGLQETQYF,TGTGCCAGCAGCACCTCGGGCCTGCAAGAGACCCAGTACTTC
TRBV18,.,.,14,TRBJ2-7,CASSPPGRPYEQYF,TGTGCCAGCTCACCACCGGGACGGCCCTACGAGCAGTACTTC
TRBV29-1,TRBD1,few,15,TRBJ1-2,CSARPDRGGDYGYTF,TGCAGCGCCCGCCCGGACAGGGGAGGGGACTATGGCTACACCTTC
TRBV7-2,.,.,12,TRBJ1-4,CASSSGNEKLFF,TGTGCCAGCAGCTCGGGGAATGAAAAACTGTTTTTT
TRBV11-2,TRBD1,.,14,TRBJ1-5,CASSTGGFNQPQHF,TGTGCCAGCTCTACAGGGGGGTTCAATCAGCCCCAGCATTTT
TRBV29-1,.,.,16,TRBJ2-1,CSVEVLRTLLYNEQFF,TGCAGCGTTGAAGTCTTAAGGACCCTCCTCTACAATGAGCAGTTCTTC
TRBV29-1,.,.,12,TRBJ1-1,CSVAGSGTEAFF,TGCAGCGTTGCAGGGTCGGGCACTGAAGCTTTCTTT
TRBV7-9,TRBD1,few,16,TRBJ2-1,CASRRGTQGRDNEQFF,TGTGCCAGCAGGAGGGGAACACAGGGGCGAGACAATGAGCAGTTCTTC
TRBV2,.,few,12,TRBJ2-2,CASSQTVGELFF,TGTGCCAGCAGCCAGACCGTCGGGGAGCTGTTTTTT
TRBV28,TRBD1,few,15,TRBJ2-7,CASSPPGQAAYEQYF,TGTGCCAGCAGCCCCCCCGGACAGGCGGCCTACGAGCAGTACTTC
TRBV30,.,.,11,TRBJ2-7,CAWSRAYEQYF,TGTGCCTGGAGCAGGGCCTACGAGCAGTACTTC
TRBV7-9,.,few,15,TRBJ1-5,CASSLVGGGNQPQHF,TGTGCCAGCAGCTTAGTAGGGGGAGGCAATCAGCCCCAGCATTTT
TRBV7-9,.,.,14,TRBJ2-5,CASSTLHKTETQYF,TGTGCCAGCAGCACACTTCACAAGACCGAGACCCAGTACTTC
TRBV7-9,.,.,13,TRBJ1-1,CASSGQGRTEAFF,TGTGCCAGCAGCGGTCAGGGGCGCACTGAAGCTTTCTTT
TRBV7-9,.,.,13,TRBJ1-2,CASSSYLNYGYTF,TGTGCCAGCAGTTCCTATCTTAACTATGGCTACACCTTC
TRBV7-9,.,.,10,TRBJ2-3,CASSPDTQYF,TGTGCCAGCAGCCCAGATACGCAGTATTTT
TRBV7-9,.,.,12,TRBJ1-1,CASSLTFTEAFF,TGTGCCAGCAGCTTGACATTCACTGAAGCTTTCTTT
TRBV6-5,TRBD2,few,15,TRBJ2-1,CASSYSLAGEGEQFF,TGTGCCAGCAGTTACAGCCTAGCGGGAGAGGGTGAGCAGTTCTTC
TRBV5-1,TRBD1,.,13,TRBJ1-2,CASSLPSGGGYTF,TGCGCCAGCAGCTTACCCTCAGGGGGCGGCTACACCTTC
TRBV11-2,.,few,13,TRBJ2-1,CASSFPHQNEQFF,TGTGCCAGCAGCTTCCCCCATCAGAATGAGCAGTTCTTC
TRBV6-6,.,few,13,TRBJ1-2,CASSPGHIYGYTF,TGTGCCAGCAGCCCCGGACATATCTATGGCTACACCTTC
TRBV21-1,.,.,21,TRBJ2-7,CASSSRGRGEINDLRVRWQYF,TGTGCCAGCAGCTCCCGGGGCAGGGGGGAGATAAATGATCTACGAGTACGGTGGCAGTACTTC
TRBV28,.,few,14,TRBJ2-1,CASRRQESYNEQFF,TGTGCCAGCAGAAGACAGGAATCCTACAATGAGCAGTTCTTC
TRBV7-2,TRBD2,few,19,TRBJ2-1,CASSPQRGGMPGSYNEQFF,TGTGCCAGCAGCCCACAGCGGGGGGGGATGCCTGGCTCCTACAATGAGCAGTTCTTC
TRBV9,.,.,14,TRBJ1-1,CASSVAGGGTEAFF,TGTGCCAGCAGCGTAGCCGGGGGCGGAACTGAAGCTTTCTTT
TRBV7-2,.,.,13,TRBJ2-1,CASSHTRDHEQFF,TGTGCCAGCAGCCACACCAGGGATCATGAGCAGTTCTTC
TRBV4-2,TRBD2,few,16,TRBJ2-2,CASSREVLAGTGELFF,TGTGCCAGCAGCCGAGAGGTTCTAGCGGGAACCGGGGAGCTGTTTTTT
TRBV30,.,.,13,TRBJ2-5,CAWSVQVGETQYF,TGTGCCTGGAGTGTACAGGTAGGAGAGACCCAGTACTTC
TRBV6-1,.,.,16,TRBJ2-6,CASSVTATSGANVLTF,TGTGCCAGCAGTGTGACGGCCACCTCTGGGGCCAACGTCCTGACTTTC
TRBV7-3,.,few,14,TRBJ1-2,CASSLNPTGYGYTF,TGTGCCAGCAGCTTAAATCCCACAGGGTACGGCTACACCTTC
TRBV6-6,.,few,16,TRBJ2-2,CASSYSRGSGTGELFF,TGTGCCAGCAGTTACTCCCGGGGCTCTGGCACCGGGGAGCTGTTTTTT
TRBV9,.,few,13,TRBJ1-2,CASSTGWNYGYTF,TGTGCCAGCAGTACAGGGTGGAACTATGGCTACACCTTC
TRBV2,.,.,13,TRBJ1-2,CASTYRVEHGYTF,TGTGCCAGCACTTACAGGGTTGAGCATGGCTACACCTTC
TRBV9,.,few,15,TRBJ2-5,CASSVAGTPQETQYF,TGTGCCAGCAGCGTAGCTGGGACTCCTCAAGAGACCCAGTACTTC
TRBV15,TRBD1,.,15,TRBJ1-2,CATSRGTGHNYGYTF,TGTGCCACCAGCAGAGGGACAGGCCATAACTATGGCTACACCTTC
TRBV7-3,.,few,13,TRBJ2-7,CASSRTVNSGQYF,TGTGCCAGCAGTCGGACGGTAAATTCCGGGCAGTACTTC
TRBV6-1,.,few,15,TRBJ2-6,CASSGPISGANVLTF,TGTGCCAGCAGTGGACCGATTTCTGGGGCCAACGTCCTGACTTTC
TRBV5-1,.,.,14,TRBJ2-3,CASSLGQSTDTQYF,TGCGCCAGCAGCCTAGGACAGTCGACAGATACGCAGTATTTT
TRBV4-1,.,few,16,TRBJ1-3,CASSQEALGSGNTIYF,TGCGCCAGCAGCCAAGAGGCCCTGGGGTCTGGAAACACCATATATTTT
TRBV2,.,.,15,TRBJ1-4,CASRRDGRTNEKLFF,TGTGCCAGCAGGAGGGACGGGCGGACTAATGAAAAACTGTTTTTT